These 32 T cell receptor beta chains share one sample of origin, sequenced in a study of blood T cell repertoires in COVID-19. Libraries were prepared by immunoSEQ multiplex PCR; TCRdb keeps only in-frame clonotypes and omits some of them. Of tens of thousands of clones in the sample, around 85% were seen once. Sequenced: peripheral blood. These TCRs come from a man aged 40-50 years with COVID-19, enrolled during active disease.

J is TRBJ1-4 and V is TRBV15; weak D call: TRBD1 (6 bases). V was pared by 0 bases and J by 4 bases, with 12 bases between. Per the germline V gene, CDR1 is LNHNV and CDR2 is YYDKDF (reference sequence). This CDR3 is 16 amino acids long. This chain's CDR3 is CATSRDRGGGNEKLFF. In DNA form, the CDR3 reads TGTGCCACCAGCAGAGATAGGGGAGGGGGTAATGAAAAACTGTTTTTT.

V is TRBV2 and J is TRBJ1-5; no clear D gene. V was clipped by 8 bases and J by 0 bases, with 5 bases between them. This CDR3 comprises 12 residues. In germline, CDR1 is SNHLY, CDR2 FYNNEI. CDR3 region: CASCYSNQPQHF. CDR3 DNA: TGTGCCAGCTGCTATAGCAATCAGCCCCAGCATTTT. Complete variable domain (other parts from reference TRBV2 and TRBJ1-5): EPEVTQTPSHQVTQMGQEVILRCVPISNHLYFYWYRQILGQKVEFLVSFYNNEISEKSEIFDDQFSVERPDGSNFTLKIRSTKLEDSAMYFCASCYSNQPQHFGDGTRLSIL.

The V call is TRBV6-5, the J call TRBJ1-2, with 7 bases matching TRBD1. This CDR3 has 14 amino acids. Germline trimming cut 6 bases from V and 7 bases from J; bases unmatched to any gene: 11. From germline, CDR1 is MNHEY and CDR2 SVGAGI. The CDR3 here is CASSSGTASGGYTF. The CDR3 region has the DNA TGTGCCAGCAGCTCCGGGACAGCCTCAGGTGGCTACACCTTC.

The chain joins TRBV7-2 to TRBJ1-2, with TRBD1 matching 7 bases. Germline CDR1 is SGHTA and CDR2 is FQGNSA. The junction had 15 bases not matched to a gene; V was cut back by 5 bases and J by 3 bases. The CDR3 is 17 amino acids. The CDR3 nucleotides are TGTGCCAGCAGCCCAGGGGGGTACTGGAGGTCCCACTATGGCTACACCTTC. Its translation is CASSPGGYWRSHYGYTF.

The chain has TRBV5-8 and TRBJ2-2; no reliable D call. Per the germline V gene, CDR1 is SGHTS and CDR2 is YDEGEE. CDR3 size: 12 residues. Trimming removed 4 bases at V and 8 bases at J, with 9 bases between. The CDR3 here is CASSPDLGELFF. CDR3 in DNA: TGTGCCAGCAGCCCAGACTTGGGGGAGCTGTTTTTT.

This chain connects TRBV5-1 to TRBJ1-1; D gene uncertain. The CDR3 runs 14 residues. Trimming took off 1 base at V and 3 bases at J, with 10 bases between the two ends. Germline V CDR1 and CDR2: SGHRS, YFSETQ. The CDR3 is CASSLSGGYTEAFF. DNA for the CDR3: TGCGCCAGCAGCTTGTCTGGCGGGTACACTGAAGCTTTCTTT.

In its sample, this clone was seen a few times. The chain links TRBV4-1 to TRBJ1-3; D is perhaps TRBD1 (6 bases). This CDR3 has 15 amino acids. Germline-derived CDR1 and CDR2 are MGHRA and YSYEKL. Trimming shortened V by 1 base and J by 4 bases, and 11 bases separated the two germline ends. The CDR3 loop is CASSQAGQTGNTIYF. CDR3 sequence (DNA): TGCGCCAGCAGCCAAGCGGGACAAACGGGAAACACCATATATTTT.

This sequence joins TRBV30 and TRBJ2-7, with D perhaps TRBD1 (5 bases). Trimming shortened V by 5 bases and J by 6 bases, and 17 bases separated the two germline ends. The germline CDR1 and CDR2 sequences are GTSNPN and SVGIG (reference sequence). The CDR3 spans 13 residues. The DNA of the CDR3 is TGTGCCTGGTCTCAGGGCTATTCGCTCGAGCAGTACTTC. As protein: CAWSQGYSLEQYF.

This sequence joins TRBV12-5 and TRBJ1-4; 7 nucleotides agree with TRBD1. This CDR3 region has 14 residues. CDR1 LGHNT and CDR2 FRNRAP come from the germline V gene. Trimming cost V 3 bases and J 4 bases; bases outside gene matches: 2. Here the CDR3 DNA reads TGTGCTAGTGGTTTAGGACAGGATAATGAAAAACTGTTTTTT. Translation: CASGLGQDNEKLFF.

This clone came up once. The chain uses TRBV19 and TRBJ2-6, with D possibly being TRBD2 (6 bases). The CDR3 runs 20 residues. Germline values: CDR1 LNHDA, CDR2 SQIVND (reference sequence). V lost 0 bases, J lost 2 bases, and 20 bases lay in between. The CDR3 here is CASSIDLIGCGVPGANVLTF. DNA of the CDR3: TGTGCCAGTAGTATAGATTTAATTGGGTGCGGGGTTCCTGGGGCCAACGTCCTGACTTTC.

To note about this clone: Other DNA sequences in this specimen translate into the identical CDR3. The J gene is TRBJ1-2, the V gene TRBV28; 10 nucleotides align to TRBD1. In germline, CDR1 is MDHEN, CDR2 SYDVKM. V lost 4 bases, J lost 2 bases, and 1 base stayed unmatched. The CDR3 has 14 residues. The CDR3 nucleotides read TGTGCCAGCAGTTCGGGACAGGGGAACTATGGCTACACCTTC. Protein sequence: CASSSGQGNYGYTF.

CDR3 loop: CASSAAGSEYSPLHF. CDR3 nucleotides: TGTGCCAGCAGCGCCGCGGGGAGCGAGTATTCACCCCTCCACTTT. This rearrangement joins TRBV7-9 to TRBJ1-6; unclear D gene. The CDR3 spans 15 residues. The V and J ends lost 5 bases and 8 bases respectively, with 16 bases between them. Germline CDR1 reads SEHNR; CDR2 reads FQNEAQ (reference sequence).

This chain joins TRBV28 and TRBJ1-2; D gene uncertain. V was pared by 2 bases and J by 8 bases, with 15 bases between. The CDR3 is made up of 14 amino acids. The germline gives CDR1 MDHEN, CDR2 SYDVKM. The CDR3 region has the DNA TGTGCCAGCAGTTTAGTTTCCGGCAGCAGGGGCTACACCTTC. This translates into CASSLVSGSRGYTF.

This clone was found a few times. This chain connects TRBV19 to TRBJ1-1; weak D call: TRBD1 (6 bases). CDR1 and CDR2 (germline): LNHDA, SQIVND (reference sequence). CDR3 length: 14 amino acids. V lost 7 bases to trimming and J lost 2 bases, with 14 bases between them. The CDR3 nucleotides are TGTGCCAGTATTAGGGGGTTCGGCAACACTGAAGCTTTCTTT. As protein: CASIRGFGNTEAFF.

The chain links TRBV5-6 to TRBJ1-1; TRBD1 matches 10 bases. The CDR3 sequence is 15 residues long. The V and J ends lost 4 bases and 1 base, in that order; junction bases with no gene match: 4. CDR1 and CDR2 from the germline V gene are SGHDT and YYEEEE. The CDR3 loop reads CASSLRQGANTEAFF. CDR3 bases: TGTGCCAGCAGCCTGAGACAGGGGGCGAACACTGAAGCTTTCTTT.

The chain couples TRBV7-9 to TRBJ2-1, with TRBD2 matching over 16 bases. This CDR3 has 16 amino acids. Trimming removed 5 bases from V and 9 bases from J; junction bases left unmatched: 7. From germline, CDR1 is SEHNR and CDR2 FQNEAQ (reference sequence). CDR3 loop: CASSAGTSGGATEQFF. The CDR3, as DNA: TGTGCCAGCAGCGCTGGGACTAGCGGGGGGGCTACTGAGCAGTTCTTC.

This clone occurred once. This chain joins TRBV19 and TRBJ1-6; possible D gene TRBD1, 5 bases. From germline, CDR1 is LNHDA and CDR2 SQIVND (reference sequence). This CDR3 is built from 14 residues. With 5 bases removed from V and 5 bases from J, the gap between germline ends came to 10 bases. This CDR3 reads CASSVDRDNSPLHF. The CDR3 bases are TGTGCCAGTAGTGTCGACAGAGATAATTCACCCCTCCACTTT.

The rearrangement links TRBV13 to TRBJ2-3, with TRBD1 matching over 7 bases. Germline V gene data show CDR1 as PRHDT and CDR2 as FYEKMQ (reference sequence). V dropped 5 bases and J dropped 1; count of bases not matched to a gene: 6. There are 15 residues in the CDR3. The CDR3 region is CASSVTGVRTDTQYF. The CDR3 coding sequence is TGTGCCAGCAGCGTTACAGGGGTTCGCACAGATACGCAGTATTTT.

V is TRBV6-5 and J is TRBJ1-6, with 8 bases that match TRBD1. The CDR3 spans 14 residues. The germline V gene encodes CDR1 MNHEY and CDR2 SVGAGI. V dropped 10 bases and J dropped 7; count of bases not matched to a gene: 9. CDR3 in DNA: TGTGCCACCCGGACAGGGAACCCCAATTCACCCCTCCACTTT. Translated, it gives CATRTGNPNSPLHF.

The chain carries TRBV3-1 (or the pseudogene TRBV3-2) and TRBJ2-1, with TRBD1 matching over 7 bases. The CDR3 is made up of 17 amino acids. The junction had 8 bases not matched to a gene; V was cut back by 0 bases and J by 3 bases. Looked up from germline, CDR1 is LGHDT and CDR2 is YNNKEL (reference sequence). CDR3 loop: CASSQERQGKVYNEQFF. CDR3 bases: TGTGCCAGCAGCCAAGAGCGACAGGGTAAGGTCTACAATGAGCAGTTCTTC.

The genes are TRBV19 and TRBJ2-7, with 11 bases identical to TRBD1. The CDR3 length is 16 residues. V lost 3 bases to trimming and J lost 5 bases; unmatched junction nucleotides: 9. CDR1 is LNHDA, CDR2 SQIVND, per germline (reference sequence). In DNA form, the CDR3 reads TGTGCCAGTAGTATCTTTCCGGGACAGGGGGTTCACGAGCAGTACTTC. Translation gives CASSIFPGQGVHEQYF.

There are a few counts of this clone. The chain couples TRBV4-2 to TRBJ1-5; D is unresolved. Germline CDR1 LGHNA, CDR2 YNFKEQ. The CDR3 covers 14 residues. V was clipped by 3 bases and J by 6 bases, with 12 bases between them. The CDR3 nucleotides read TGTGCCAGCAGCCATGCCCTCGAGGGTCAGCCCCAGCATTTT. Its translation: CASSHALEGQPQHF.

This chain joins TRBV30 and TRBJ1-4; TRBD1 is a possible D gene (6 bases). CDR1 is GTSNPN, CDR2 SVGIG, per germline (reference sequence). The ends were cut back, 5 bases at V and 8 bases at J, with 24 bases in the middle. This CDR3 has 16 amino acids. CDR3 residues: CAWGASGTGSQEKLFF. The CDR3 nucleotides read TGTGCCTGGGGGGCCTCCGGCACAGGGTCTCAGGAAAAACTGTTTTTT.

V gene TRBV11-2 combines with J gene TRBJ1-3, with D possibly being TRBD1 (5 bases). The germline V and J ends were trimmed by 4 bases and 9 bases, with 25 bases remaining between them. CDR1 is SGHAT and CDR2 is FQNNGV in the germline V gene. The CDR3 sequence is 17 residues long. CDR3 region: CASSYPYSTGIGGTIYF. The CDR3 DNA follows: TGTGCCAGCAGCTATCCTTATAGTACAGGAATCGGTGGCACCATATATTTT.

The CDR3 coding sequence is TGTGCCAGCAGTTACTCCGGGGGGGGCCAAGAGACCCAGTACTTC. Translation gives CASSYSGGGQETQYF. The J gene is TRBJ2-5, the V gene TRBV6-5; TRBD2 agrees at 8 bases. J lost 1 base, V lost 0 bases, and 1 base had no gene match. This CDR3 has 15 amino acids. Per germline, CDR1 MNHEY and CDR2 SVGAGI.

This chain joins TRBV7-9 and TRBJ1-6; TRBD1 might be the D (6 bases). CDR3 length equals 16 residues. CDR1 SEHNR and CDR2 FQNEAQ come from the germline V gene (reference sequence). V lost 5 bases and J lost 0, with 11 bases in between. The CDR3 nucleotides are TGTGCCAGCAGCGATCAGGGGAGCTCCTATAATTCACCCCTCCACTTT. This sequence encodes CASSDQGSSYNSPLHF.

This clone was seen a single time. The chain combines TRBV5-4 with TRBJ2-5, with D unresolved. This CDR3 is built from 15 residues. Germline assignment: CDR1 SGHNT and CDR2 YYREEE (reference sequence). Trimming took 1 base from V and 4 from J, leaving 14 bases between them. CDR3 bases: TGTGCCAGCAGCTTGCGCCAGGTGGTGGGAGAGACCCAGTACTTC. It is translated as CASSLRQVVGETQYF.

CDR3 region: CASSARGTNTEAFF. CDR3 nucleotide sequence: TGTGCCAGCAGTGCCCGGGGTACGAACACTGAAGCTTTCTTT. The gene calls are TRBV9 and TRBJ1-1; D not certain. CDR1 SGDLS and CDR2 YYNGEE come from the germline V gene. This CDR3 comprises 14 residues. V lost 5 bases and J lost 1, with 12 bases in between.

J is TRBJ1-2 and V is TRBV10-3; 10 nucleotides match TRBD1. This CDR3 is built from 15 residues. The junction had 4 bases not matched to a gene; V was cut back by 2 bases and J by 4 bases. Germline CDR1 ENHRY, CDR2 SYGVKD. The CDR3 DNA follows: TGTGCCATCAGTGAGGGGACAGGGGCGGGCTATGGCTACACCTTC. Protein product: CAISEGTGAGYGYTF.

The rearrangement uses TRBV6-5 and TRBJ2-7; D is unclear. The CDR3 is 13 amino acids. Germline V lookup: CDR1 MNHEY, CDR2 SVGAGI. The CDR3, as DNA: TGTGGGTGCAGGCCCCGAAGCTCCTACGAGCAGTACTTC. It is translated as CGCRPRSSYEQYF.

The V gene is TRBV5-6, the J gene TRBJ1-6; possibly TRBD1 for D (6 bases). The germline V and J ends were trimmed by 0 bases and 8 bases, with 12 bases remaining between them. Germline V gives CDR1 SGHDT, CDR2 YYEEEE. The CDR3 is 15 amino acids. The CDR3 sequence: CASSLAQGLDSPLHF. The CDR3 nucleotides read TGTGCCAGCAGCTTGGCACAGGGCCTCGATTCACCCCTCCACTTT.

The gene calls are TRBV19 and TRBJ2-7, with 7 bases identical to TRBD1. V gave up 4 bases and J gave up 6 bases; unmatched junction bases: 3. The CDR3 contains 12 residues. Per the germline V gene, CDR1 is LNHDA and CDR2 is SQIVND (reference sequence). The CDR3 DNA is TGTGCCAGTAGTACCCAGGGGGTCGAGCAGTACTTC. Its protein product is CASSTQGVEQYF. The whole variable domain, remainder taken from reference TRBV19 and TRBJ2-7, is DGGITQSPKYLFRKEGQNVTLSCEQNLNHDAMYWYRQDPGQGLRLIYYSQIVNDFQKGDIAEGYSVSREKKESFPLTVTSAQKNPTAFYLCASSTQGVEQYFGPGTRLTVT.